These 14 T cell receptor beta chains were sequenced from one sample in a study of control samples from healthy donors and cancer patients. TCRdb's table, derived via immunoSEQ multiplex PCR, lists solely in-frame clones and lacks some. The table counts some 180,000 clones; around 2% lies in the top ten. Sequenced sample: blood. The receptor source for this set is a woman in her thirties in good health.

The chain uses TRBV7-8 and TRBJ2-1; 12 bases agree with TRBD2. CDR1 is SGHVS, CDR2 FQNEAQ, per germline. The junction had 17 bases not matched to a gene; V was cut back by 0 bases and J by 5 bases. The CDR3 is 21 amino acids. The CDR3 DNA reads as TGTGCCAGCAGCTTAGCGAGGCTCCCGGCCTCGACTAGCGGGAGCCACAATGAGCAGTTCTTC. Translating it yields CASSLARLPASTSGSHNEQFF.

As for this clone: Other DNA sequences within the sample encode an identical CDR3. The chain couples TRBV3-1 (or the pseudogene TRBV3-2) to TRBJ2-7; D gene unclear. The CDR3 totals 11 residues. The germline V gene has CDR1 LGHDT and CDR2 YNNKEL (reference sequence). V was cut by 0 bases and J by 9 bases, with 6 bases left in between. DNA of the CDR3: TGTGCCAGCAGCCAAGACGTTCGGCAGTACTTC. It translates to CASSQDVRQYF.

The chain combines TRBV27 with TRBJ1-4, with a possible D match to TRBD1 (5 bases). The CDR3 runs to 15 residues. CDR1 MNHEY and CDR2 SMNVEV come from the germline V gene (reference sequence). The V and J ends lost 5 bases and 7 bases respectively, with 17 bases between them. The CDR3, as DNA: TGTGCCAGCAGTGAAAGGGACCGTGGCGGTGAAAAACTGTTTTTT. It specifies CASSERDRGGEKLFF. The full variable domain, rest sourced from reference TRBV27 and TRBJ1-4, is EAQVTQNPRYLITVTGKKLTVTCSQNMNHEYMSWYRQDPGLGLRQIYYSMNVEVTDKGDVPEGYKVSRKEKRNFPLILESPSPNQTSLYFCASSERDRGGEKLFFGSGTQLSVL.

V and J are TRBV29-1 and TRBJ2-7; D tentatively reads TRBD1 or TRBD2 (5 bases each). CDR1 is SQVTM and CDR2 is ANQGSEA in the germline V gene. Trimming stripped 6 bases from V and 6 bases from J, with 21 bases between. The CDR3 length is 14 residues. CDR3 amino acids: CSVGLGTGLGEQYF. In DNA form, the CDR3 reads TGCAGCGTCGGCCTCGGGACGGGCCTTGGCGAGCAGTACTTC.

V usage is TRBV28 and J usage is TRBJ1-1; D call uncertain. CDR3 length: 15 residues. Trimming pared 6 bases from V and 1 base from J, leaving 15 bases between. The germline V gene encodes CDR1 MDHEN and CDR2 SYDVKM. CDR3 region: CASRSPSWGNTEAFF. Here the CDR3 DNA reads TGTGCCAGCAGGTCTCCTTCCTGGGGGAACACTGAAGCTTTCTTT.

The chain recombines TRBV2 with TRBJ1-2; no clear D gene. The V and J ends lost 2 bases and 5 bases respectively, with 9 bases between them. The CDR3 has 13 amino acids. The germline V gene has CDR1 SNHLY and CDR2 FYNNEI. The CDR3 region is CASSESGLYGYTF. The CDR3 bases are TGTGCCAGCAGTGAATCTGGGCTGTATGGCTACACCTTC.

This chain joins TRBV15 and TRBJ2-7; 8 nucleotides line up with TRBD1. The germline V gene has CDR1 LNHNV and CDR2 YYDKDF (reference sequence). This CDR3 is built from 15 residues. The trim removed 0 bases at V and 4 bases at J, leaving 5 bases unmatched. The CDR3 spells CATSRDPQGAYEQYF. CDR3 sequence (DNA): TGTGCCACCAGCAGAGACCCCCAGGGGGCTTACGAGCAGTACTTC. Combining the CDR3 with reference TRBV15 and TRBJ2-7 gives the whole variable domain DAMVIQNPRYQVTQFGKPVTLSCSQTLNHNVMYWYQQKSSQAPKLLFHYYDKDFNNEADTPDNFQSRRPNTSFCFLDIRSPGLGDTAMYLCATSRDPQGAYEQYFGPGTRLTVT.

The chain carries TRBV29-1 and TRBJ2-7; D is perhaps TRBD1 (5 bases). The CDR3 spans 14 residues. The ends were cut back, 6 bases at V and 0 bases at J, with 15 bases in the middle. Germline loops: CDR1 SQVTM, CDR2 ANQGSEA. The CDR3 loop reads CSVRRQRSSYEQYF. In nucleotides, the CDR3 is TGCAGCGTCCGGAGACAGCGATCCTCCTACGAGCAGTACTTC.

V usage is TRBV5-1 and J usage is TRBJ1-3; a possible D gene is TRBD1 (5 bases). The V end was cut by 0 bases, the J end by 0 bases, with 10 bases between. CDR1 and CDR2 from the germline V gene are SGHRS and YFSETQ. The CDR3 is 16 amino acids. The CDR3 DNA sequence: TGCGCCAGCAGCTTGGCCTACGGGGGCTCTGGAAACACCATATATTTT. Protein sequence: CASSLAYGGSGNTIYF.

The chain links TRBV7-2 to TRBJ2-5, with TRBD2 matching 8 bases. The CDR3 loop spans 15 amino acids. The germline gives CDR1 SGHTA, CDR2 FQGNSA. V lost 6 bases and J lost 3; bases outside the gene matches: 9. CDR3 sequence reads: CASRSAGGSEETQYF. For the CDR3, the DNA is TGTGCCAGCAGATCCGCGGGGGGCTCAGAAGAGACCCAGTACTTC.

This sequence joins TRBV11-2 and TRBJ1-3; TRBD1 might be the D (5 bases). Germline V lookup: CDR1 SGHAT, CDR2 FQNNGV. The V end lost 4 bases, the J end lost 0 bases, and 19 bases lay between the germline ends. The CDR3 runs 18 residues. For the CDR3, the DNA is TGTGCCAGCAGCTCCCTAGGGGTACGGACTAGCTCTGGAAACACCATATATTTT. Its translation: CASSSLGVRTSSGNTIYF.

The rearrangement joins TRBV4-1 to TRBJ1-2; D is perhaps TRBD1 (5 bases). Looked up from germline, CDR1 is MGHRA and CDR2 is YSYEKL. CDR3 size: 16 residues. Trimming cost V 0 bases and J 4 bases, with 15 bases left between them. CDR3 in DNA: TGCGCCAGCAGCCAAGATAATCAGGGTGGGACCTATGGCTACACCTTC. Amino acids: CASSQDNQGGTYGYTF.

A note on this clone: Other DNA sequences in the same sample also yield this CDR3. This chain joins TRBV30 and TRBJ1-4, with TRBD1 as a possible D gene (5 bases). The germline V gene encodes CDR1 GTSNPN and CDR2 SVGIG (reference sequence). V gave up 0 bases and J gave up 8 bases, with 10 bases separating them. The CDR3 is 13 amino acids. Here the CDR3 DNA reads TGTGCCTGGAGTGTAGGGACTAGGGAAAAACTGTTTTTT. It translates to CAWSVGTREKLFF.

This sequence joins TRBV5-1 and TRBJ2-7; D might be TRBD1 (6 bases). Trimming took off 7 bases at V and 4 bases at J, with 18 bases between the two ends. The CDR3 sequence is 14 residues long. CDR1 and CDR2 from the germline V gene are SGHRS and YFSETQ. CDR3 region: CASRPPGQQYEQYF. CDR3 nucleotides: TGCGCCAGCCGACCGCCGGGACAACAATACGAGCAGTACTTC.